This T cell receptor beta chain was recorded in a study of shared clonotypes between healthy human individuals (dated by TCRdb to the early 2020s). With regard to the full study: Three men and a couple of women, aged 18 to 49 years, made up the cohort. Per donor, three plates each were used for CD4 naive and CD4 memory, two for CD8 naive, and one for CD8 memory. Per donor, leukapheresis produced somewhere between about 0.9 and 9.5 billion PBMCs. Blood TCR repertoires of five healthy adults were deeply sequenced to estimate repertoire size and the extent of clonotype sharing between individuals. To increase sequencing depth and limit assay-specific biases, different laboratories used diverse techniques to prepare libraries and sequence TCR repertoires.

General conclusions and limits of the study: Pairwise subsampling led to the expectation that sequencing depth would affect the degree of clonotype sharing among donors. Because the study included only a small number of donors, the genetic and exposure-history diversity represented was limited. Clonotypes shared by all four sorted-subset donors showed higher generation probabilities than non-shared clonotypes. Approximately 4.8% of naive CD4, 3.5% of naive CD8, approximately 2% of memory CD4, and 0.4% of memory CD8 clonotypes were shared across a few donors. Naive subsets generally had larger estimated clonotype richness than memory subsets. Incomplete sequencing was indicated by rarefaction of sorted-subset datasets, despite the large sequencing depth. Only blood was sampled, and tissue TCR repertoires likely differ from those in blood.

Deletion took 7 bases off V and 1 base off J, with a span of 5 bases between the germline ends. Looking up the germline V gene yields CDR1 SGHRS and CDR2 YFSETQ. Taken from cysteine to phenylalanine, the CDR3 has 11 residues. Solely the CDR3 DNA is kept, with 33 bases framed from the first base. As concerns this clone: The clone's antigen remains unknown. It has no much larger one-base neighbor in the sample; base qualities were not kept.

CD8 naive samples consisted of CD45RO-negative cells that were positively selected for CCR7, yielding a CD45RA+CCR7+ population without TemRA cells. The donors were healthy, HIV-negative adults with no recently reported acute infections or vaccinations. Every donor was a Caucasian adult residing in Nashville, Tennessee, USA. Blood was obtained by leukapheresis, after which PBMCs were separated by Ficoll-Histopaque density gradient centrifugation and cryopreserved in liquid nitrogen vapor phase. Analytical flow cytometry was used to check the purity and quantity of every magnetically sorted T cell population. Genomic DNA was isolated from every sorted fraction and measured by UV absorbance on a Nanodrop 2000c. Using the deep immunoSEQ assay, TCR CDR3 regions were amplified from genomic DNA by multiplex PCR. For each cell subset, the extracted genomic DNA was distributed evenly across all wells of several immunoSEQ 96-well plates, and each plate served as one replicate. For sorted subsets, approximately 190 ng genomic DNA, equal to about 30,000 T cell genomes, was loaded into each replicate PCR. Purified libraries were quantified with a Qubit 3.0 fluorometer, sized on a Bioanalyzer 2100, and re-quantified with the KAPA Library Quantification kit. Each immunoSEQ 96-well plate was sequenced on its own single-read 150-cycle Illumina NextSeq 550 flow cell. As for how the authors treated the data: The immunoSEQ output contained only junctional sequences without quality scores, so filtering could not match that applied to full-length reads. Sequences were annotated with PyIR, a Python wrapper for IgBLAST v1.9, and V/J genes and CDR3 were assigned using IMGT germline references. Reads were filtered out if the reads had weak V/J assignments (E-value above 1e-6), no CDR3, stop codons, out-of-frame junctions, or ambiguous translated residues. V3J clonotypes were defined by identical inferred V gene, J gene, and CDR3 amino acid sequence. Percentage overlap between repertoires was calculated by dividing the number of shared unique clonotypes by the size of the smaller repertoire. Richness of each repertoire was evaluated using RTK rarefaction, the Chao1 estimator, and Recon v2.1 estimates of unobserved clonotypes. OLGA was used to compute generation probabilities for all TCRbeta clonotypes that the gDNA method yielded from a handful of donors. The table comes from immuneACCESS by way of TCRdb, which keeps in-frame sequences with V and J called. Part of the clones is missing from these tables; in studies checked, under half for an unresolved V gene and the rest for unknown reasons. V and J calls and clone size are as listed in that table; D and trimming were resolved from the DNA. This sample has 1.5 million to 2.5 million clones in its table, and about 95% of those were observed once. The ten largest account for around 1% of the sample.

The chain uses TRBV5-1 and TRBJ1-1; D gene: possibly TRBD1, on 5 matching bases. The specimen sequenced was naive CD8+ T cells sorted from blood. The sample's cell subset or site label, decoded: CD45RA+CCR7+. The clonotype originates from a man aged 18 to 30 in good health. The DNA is TGCGCCAGCCAGGGGAACACTGAAGCTTTCTTT. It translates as CASQGNTEAFF.